The clone carrying this T cell receptor beta chain was detected ten times or more. Its antigen is unknown. The sample originates from a study of T cell repertoires in cytomegalovirus infection. Study-level findings and limits: There were HLA-C-restricted CMV-specific TCR beta clonotypes dominating the ex vivo response. Summed frequency of public TCR beta families distinguished CMV carriers with the relevant HLA.

In TCRdb, the reads were re-called with MiXCR into one record per CDR3 protein. The data contain about 260,000 distinct CDR3 sequences, approximately 15% of them singletons. The V and J ends lost 3 bases and 0 bases respectively, with 9 bases between them. The CDR3 is 15 amino acids. Germline assignment: CDR1 LNHDA and CDR2 SQIVND (reference sequence). This receptor was identified in a human donor in good health (CMV status not recorded). Some clones in this sample may be carry-over from other donors' samples. The rearrangement joins TRBV19 to TRBJ2-4; D gene unclear. Sequencing used PBMCs. The CDR3 region has the DNA TGTGCCAGTAGTATCAGTGGGCTAGCCAAAAACATTCAGTACTTC. Translating it yields CASSISGLAKNIQYF.